A single T cell receptor (beta chain) is shown here with its context. Its antigen remains unidentified. The sample originates from a study of cytomegalovirus exposure and HLA in healthy donors. General study points: Prior analysis indicated that the majority of TCR beta V segments exhibited productivity approximately 87% or approximately 30% of the time. Rarity characterized most TCR sequences, yet some public TCRs appeared in many donors.

CDR1 is SEHNR and CDR2 is FQNEAQ in the germline V gene (reference sequence). The V end lost 6 bases, the J end lost 6 bases, and 17 bases lay between the germline ends. The CDR3 is 14 residues long. The PCR contained 60 Vbeta and 13 Jbeta primers. As handled by the study authors: A follow-up analysis tallied around 76 million unique TCR beta chains, about 11 million shared. Profiling relied on immunoSEQ multiplex PCR, and the TCRdb table lists in-frame clones only, not all of them. That table is the source of V, J and clone size, and D and trimming were worked out from the DNA. Of 150,000 to 200,000 clones listed, around 80% are singletons.

What was sequenced was PBMCs. This sequence was found in a man aged 18-30 years in good health and CMV-seropositive. The chain employs TRBV7-9 and TRBJ1-1, with D perhaps TRBD1 (6 bases). The CDR3, as DNA: TGTGCCAGCAGACCTACCACAGGGTTCGCTGAAGCTTTCTTT. Translating gives CASRPTTGFAEAFF.